The clone carrying this TCR beta chain came up a few times. Its antigen is not known. Unstimulated Tregs (CD4+CD25+CD127-) and CD4+CD25- non-Tregs were sorted from PBMCs. Here immunoSEQ multiplex PCR was the method, and the copy in TCRdb shows in-frame clones only, minus some. There are around 74,000 clones in the sample; 98% occur only once, and 0.55% to 0.6% lies in the top ten. These data belong to a study of Tregs in tolerant kidney transplant recipients. Overall study results and limits: Biological reproducibility was not directly addressed, but technical replication error appeared minimal. Donor-specific Treg expansion exceeded global Treg expansion in tolerant patients, suggesting antigen drive.

Germline CDR1 and CDR2: LGHNA and YSLEER. V shed 1 base, J shed 2 bases, and the junction held 4 bases outside the gene matches. CDR3 length: 15 amino acids. Specimen: CD4+ T cells from blood, collected before the transplant. This sequence was found in a human donor who received a combined kidney and bone marrow transplant. V is TRBV4-3 and J is TRBJ2-5, with 7 nucleotides matching TRBD1. The CDR3: CASSQGDSKQETQYF. CDR3 DNA: TGCGCCAGCAGCCAAGGGGACAGTAAACAAGAGACCCAGTACTTC.